Presented here are 16 T cell receptor beta chains from one specimen sequenced in a study of T cell responses to AZD1222 COVID-19 vaccine. Generated by immunoSEQ multiplex PCR, the TCRdb table keeps only in-frame clones and is missing some. Among under 200,000 clones listed, 92% were seen once. Sequencing used peripheral blood, obtained 28 days after the second AZD1222 dose. The origin of the receptors is an adult who received the AZD1222 COVID-19 vaccine.

V gene TRBV15 combines with J gene TRBJ1-5; unclear D gene. The CDR3 is made up of 12 amino acids. CDR1 and CDR2 from the germline V gene are LNHNV and YYDKDF (reference sequence). Trimming took 3 bases from V and 9 from J, leaving 9 bases between them. The CDR3 loop is CATSRSVGPQHF. The CDR3 DNA reads as TGTGCCACCAGCAGGTCTGTTGGGCCCCAGCATTTT.

The rearrangement links TRBV29-1 to TRBJ2-4; 13 nucleotides match TRBD2. This CDR3 comprises 14 residues. Germline V gives CDR1 SQVTM, CDR2 ANQGSEA. V shed 7 bases and J 6 bases; nucleotides not matched to a gene: 6. Here the CDR3 reads CSGGLAGAGNIQYF. Here the CDR3 DNA reads TGCAGCGGCGGACTAGCGGGAGCTGGAAACATTCAGTACTTC.

This chain connects TRBV4-1 to TRBJ2-1; 7 bases match TRBD2. V dropped 4 bases and J dropped 5; count of bases not matched to a gene: 2. Germline CDR1 MGHRA, CDR2 YSYEKL. CDR3 length equals 13 residues. CDR3 loop: CASSLGRNNEQFF. CDR3 coding DNA: TGCGCCAGCAGCCTCGGGAGGAACAATGAGCAGTTCTTC.

The rearrangement links TRBV5-6 to TRBJ2-2, with a possible D match to TRBD2 (7 bases). Germline CDR1 is SGHDT and CDR2 is YYEEEE. The CDR3 covers 15 residues. The germline V and J ends were trimmed by 4 bases and 6 bases, with 16 bases remaining between them. The CDR3 spells CASSNDRGAAGELFF. For the CDR3, the DNA is TGTGCCAGCAGCAATGATCGGGGGGCGGCCGGGGAGCTGTTTTTT.

The chain employs TRBV10-3 and TRBJ1-2; D is unclear. Between the trimmed V and J ends, which lost 6 bases and 13 bases, there was a span of 15 bases. The germline CDR1 and CDR2 sequences are ENHRY and SYGVKD. The CDR3 covers 11 residues. The DNA of the CDR3 is TGTGCCATCAGCCCTCCCAAGCTCTGCACCTTC. Translation: CAISPPKLCTF.

The chain carries TRBV5-5 and TRBJ1-3, with D hard to call. The CDR3 sequence is 16 residues long. CDR1 SGHKS and CDR2 YYEKEE come from the germline V gene (reference sequence). V gave up 0 bases and J gave up 4 bases, with 14 bases separating them. CDR3 coding DNA: TGTGCCAGCAGCTTGGTAACCCCCCCCACAGGAAACACCATATATTTT. Translating gives CASSLVTPPTGNTIYF.

The chain carries TRBV28 and TRBJ1-5; 10 bases map to TRBD1. This CDR3 region has 16 residues. The V segment lost 6 bases and the J segment 1 base; nucleotides outside the gene matches: 6. Looked up from germline, CDR1 is MDHEN and CDR2 is SYDVKM. For the CDR3, the DNA is TGTGCCAGCAGGGACAGGGGGTATGGGAGCAATCAGCCCCAGCATTTT. Protein product: CASRDRGYGSNQPQHF.

This clone was recorded only once. The V call is TRBV19, the J call TRBJ1-5; D gene uncertain. Trimming stripped 4 bases from V and 3 bases from J, with 13 bases between. Germline V gives CDR1 LNHDA, CDR2 SQIVND (reference sequence). The CDR3 extends over 15 amino acids. CDR3 sequence: CASSTAGRINQPQHF. The CDR3 DNA is TGTGCCAGTAGTACTGCCGGGAGAATCAATCAGCCCCAGCATTTT.

The chain recombines TRBV9 with TRBJ1-6; 8 bases agree with TRBD1. The CDR3 loop spans 14 amino acids. V shed 4 bases, J shed 8 bases, and the junction held 5 bases outside the gene matches. The V gene's germline CDR1 is SGDLS and CDR2 YYNGEE. The CDR3: CASSLGQGDSPLHF. The CDR3 DNA reads as TGTGCCAGCAGCCTCGGACAGGGAGATTCACCCCTCCACTTT. The full variable domain, its missing parts supplied by reference TRBV9 and TRBJ1-6, is DSGVTQTPKHLITATGQRVTLRCSPRSGDLSVYWYQQSLDQGLQFLIQYYNGEERAKGNILERFSAQQFPDLHSELNLSSLELGDSALYFCASSLGQGDSPLHFGNGTRLTVT.

This chain uses TRBV27 with TRBJ2-7, with 11 bases that match TRBD2. The CDR3 consists of 15 residues. Germline V lookup: CDR1 MNHEY, CDR2 SMNVEV (reference sequence). Unmatched junction bases numbered 8, after V lost 5 bases and J lost 5 bases. CDR3 DNA sequence: TGTGCCAGCAGTCATAGCGGGAGGGCCGGACACGAGCAGTACTTC. Protein sequence: CASSHSGRAGHEQYF.

The rearrangement links TRBV12-3 or TRBV12-4 to TRBJ1-1; D not resolved. This CDR3 has 13 residues. Deletions cut 6 bases from V and 4 bases from J, with 12 bases between. The chain's CDR3 is CASRTEIGTEAFF. The CDR3 DNA sequence: TGTGCCAGCAGAACCGAAATTGGCACTGAAGCTTTCTTT.

J is TRBJ1-2 and V is TRBV7-2; D unresolved. Trimming removed 0 bases at V and 8 bases at J, with 19 bases between. The CDR3 length is 16 residues. The germline gives CDR1 SGHTA, CDR2 FQGNSA. CDR3 loop: CASSLATVTVLGGYTF. CDR3 nucleotides: TGTGCCAGCAGCTTAGCAACCGTTACAGTCTTGGGCGGCTACACCTTC.

This clone was observed a single time. The rearrangement uses TRBV30 and TRBJ1-5, with TRBD1 matching over 10 bases. After removal of 5 bases from V and 2 bases from J, the junction contained 6 bases not matched to a gene. This CDR3 is 15 amino acids long. Looked up from germline, CDR1 is GTSNPN and CDR2 is SVGIG (reference sequence). The CDR3 sequence is CAWDLGTGGNQPQHF. CDR3 DNA sequence: TGTGCCTGGGACCTTGGGACAGGGGGCAATCAGCCCCAGCATTTT.

The V gene is TRBV7-6, the J gene TRBJ1-5; perhaps TRBD1 as D (5 bases). The CDR3 length is 16 residues. The ends were cut back, 1 base at V and 4 bases at J, with 14 bases in the middle. From germline, CDR1 is SGHVS and CDR2 FNYEAQ. For the CDR3, the DNA is TGTGCCAGCAGCTTAGAGGGACGGAGCGGTAATCAGCCCCAGCATTTT. This encodes CASSLEGRSGNQPQHF.

This clone was recorded once. The genes are TRBV29-1 and TRBJ2-3; D perhaps matches TRBD2 (6 bases). Deletions cut 3 bases from V and 2 bases from J, with 15 bases between. Germline V CDR1 and CDR2: SQVTM, ANQGSEA. The CDR3 is made up of 15 amino acids. In DNA, the CDR3 is TGCAGCGTTGATGTTGGGACTTTTAACACAGATACGCAGTATTTT. This codes for CSVDVGTFNTDTQYF.

V usage is TRBV6-5 and J usage is TRBJ1-4, with TRBD1 matching over 7 bases. Per the germline V gene, CDR1 is MNHEY and CDR2 is SVGAGI. This CDR3 is 15 amino acids long. V gave up 6 bases and J gave up 8 bases; unmatched junction bases: 12. In DNA form, the CDR3 reads TGTGCCAGCAGCGAGCGACAGGGCCGGGGGGAAAAACTGTTTTTT. Translating gives CASSERQGRGEKLFF.